This T cell receptor (beta chain) was sequenced during a study of lymphopenia after photon versus proton radiotherapy. Study findings and constraints: Proton therapy kept repertoires fairly stable, unlike photons, which gained effector/memory cells.

Profiled with immunoSEQ multiplex PCR; TCRdb holds only in-frame clones, not every one. The table records approximately 30,000 clones, approximately 95% of them present only once. The CDR3 runs 16 residues. In germline, CDR1 is SGHVS, CDR2 FQNEAQ. Trimming took 5 bases from V and 7 from J; bases not matched to a gene: 13. This clone was counted only a few times. What it binds is unknown. This sequence was found in a woman aged 45-59 years with cholangiocarcinoma. The rearrangement uses TRBV7-8 and TRBJ2-2; 7 nucleotides match TRBD1. This material consisted of peripheral blood, taken from a patient treated with photon-based radiotherapy. The CDR3 loop reads CASSGERGGKSGELFF. The CDR3 DNA follows: TGTGCCAGCAGCGGCGAGAGAGGGGGCAAAAGCGGGGAGCTGTTTTTT.